What follows are 32 T cell receptor beta chains derived from one specimen sequenced in a study of cytomegalovirus exposure and HLA in healthy donors (TCRdb year 2017). The library was prepared using the immunoSEQ multiplex PCR assay. For the multiplex PCR, a mixture combining 60 forward primers for TCR Vbeta segments and 13 reverse primers for TCR Jbeta segments was used. This is the immuneACCESS table as TCRdb keeps it, with only in-frame sequences that have V and J called. A part of the clones is gone; compared with another copy, unresolved V genes explain less than half, and the rest is unexplained. Across this sample there are over 110,000 clones, with 82% seen only once. The biggest ten clones account for over 9.5% of the sample. The sample consisted of PBMCs. Receptors were obtained from an older woman in good health and CMV-seropositive.

V is TRBV27 and J is TRBJ2-6; D perhaps matches TRBD1 (6 bases). V was trimmed by 6 bases and J by 2 bases, leaving 11 bases between them. Germline-derived CDR1 and CDR2 are MNHEY and SMNVEV (reference sequence). CDR3 length: 15 amino acids. The CDR3 DNA reads TGTGCCAGCAGGGGGACAATTACTGGGGCCAACGTCCTGACTTTC. Its translation is CASRGTITGANVLTF.

This sequence joins TRBV2 and TRBJ1-2; no firm D call. CDR1 and CDR2 from the germline V gene are SNHLY and FYNNEI. Trimming left V 2 bases short and J 8 bases short, with 15 bases between. The CDR3 has 14 amino acids. CDR3 in amino acids: CASSENLSRGGYTF. Written as DNA, the CDR3 is TGTGCCAGCAGTGAAAATCTGTCCCGGGGAGGCTACACCTTC.

The rearrangement links TRBV2 to TRBJ2-3; TRBD2 matches at 13 bases. The CDR3 is made up of 15 amino acids. The ends lost 6 bases at V and 8 bases at J; junction bases unmatched: 8. The V gene's germline CDR1 is SNHLY and CDR2 FYNNEI. CDR3 protein: CASRGLAGFSRTQYF. Here the CDR3 DNA reads TGTGCCAGCAGGGGACTAGCGGGATTTTCCCGTACGCAGTATTTT.

With respect to this clone: Other DNA sequences in this specimen translate into the identical CDR3. The chain recombines TRBV7-2 with TRBJ1-5, with D perhaps matching TRBD1 (6 bases). This CDR3 has 13 amino acids. The germline CDR1 and CDR2 sequences are SGHTA and FQGNSA. With 5 bases removed from V and 4 bases from J, the gap between germline ends came to 9 bases. The CDR3 bases are TGTGCCAGCAGCCCGAGGGGGAATCAGCCCCAGCATTTT. This gives the protein CASSPRGNQPQHF.

The gene calls are TRBV19 and TRBJ1-4; D perhaps matches TRBD1 (6 bases). This CDR3 is built from 15 residues. The V gene's germline CDR1 is LNHDA and CDR2 SQIVND (reference sequence). The ends were cut back, 8 bases at V and 6 bases at J, with 19 bases in the middle. CDR3: CASGFYRVGDEKLFF. CDR3 DNA: TGTGCCAGTGGATTTTACAGGGTTGGGGATGAAAAACTGTTTTTT. Filled out from reference TRBV19 and TRBJ1-4, the complete variable domain reads DGGITQSPKYLFRKEGQNVTLSCEQNLNHDAMYWYRQDPGQGLRLIYYSQIVNDFQKGDIAEGYSVSREKKESFPLTVTSAQKNPTAFYLCASGFYRVGDEKLFFGSGTQLSVL.

The genes are TRBV10-2 and TRBJ1-5; a weak D match, TRBD1 (6 bases). V lost 8 bases, J lost 6 bases, and 17 bases lay in between. The CDR3 consists of 14 residues. Germline loops: CDR1 WSHSY, CDR2 SAAADI. This CDR3 is CASRPTGRAQPQHF. CDR3 sequence (DNA): TGCGCCAGCCGCCCTACAGGGCGCGCTCAGCCCCAGCATTTT.

This clone was seen a handful of times. The chain couples TRBV19 to TRBJ2-6; TRBD1 aligns across 8 bases. J lost 1 base, V lost 3 bases, and 8 bases had no gene match. The CDR3 runs 18 residues. Germline lookup yields CDR1 LNHDA and CDR2 SQIVND (reference sequence). The CDR3 DNA sequence: TGTGCCAGTAGTATTTTGGACAGGGCGAAATCTGGGGCCAACGTCCTGACTTTC. Its protein is CASSILDRAKSGANVLTF.

V is TRBV5-1 and J is TRBJ2-3; a weak D match, TRBD1 (5 bases). Germline CDR1 is SGHRS and CDR2 is YFSETQ. The CDR3 is made up of 18 amino acids. The V end lost 1 base, the J end lost 3 bases, and 21 bases lay between the germline ends. CDR3 coding DNA: TGCGCCAGCAGCTTGATCCCCAGGGATGTATATGGGACAGATACGCAGTATTTT. The encoded protein is CASSLIPRDVYGTDTQYF.

V usage is TRBV28 and J usage is TRBJ2-7; 8 nucleotides match TRBD2. V trimming: 6 bases; J trimming: 3 bases; junction bases outside the gene matches: 10. The CDR3 has 15 amino acids. The germline CDR1 and CDR2 sequences are MDHEN and SYDVKM. CDR3 bases: TGTGCCAGCAGGGCCGACGCGGGGGGCTACTACGAGCAGTACTTC. Its translation is CASRADAGGYYEQYF.

The chain is built from TRBV5-1 and TRBJ2-7, with D tentatively TRBD2 (5 bases). V dropped 4 bases and J dropped 0 bases, with 11 bases sitting between them. Germline V gives CDR1 SGHRS, CDR2 YFSETQ. CDR3 length: 14 residues. The CDR3 coding sequence is TGCGCCAGCAGCCCTCCGGGGAGCTCCTACGAGCAGTACTTC. As protein: CASSPPGSSYEQYF. The whole variable domain, filled in from reference TRBV5-1 and TRBJ2-7, reads KAGVTQTPRYLIKTRGQQVTLSCSPISGHRSVSWYQQTPGQGLQFLFEYFSETQRNKGNFPGRFSGRQFSNSRSEMNVSTLELGDSALYLCASSPPGSSYEQYFGPGTRLTVT.

The chain is built from TRBV5-6 and TRBJ2-7, with 10 bases lining up with TRBD2. Germline V gene lookup returns CDR1 SGHDT and CDR2 YYEEEE. This CDR3 has 13 amino acids. Trimming removed 3 bases from V and 7 bases from J; junction bases left unmatched: 4. The CDR3 DNA reads as TGTGCCAGCAGCTCCACTAGCGGGAATGAGCAGTACTTC. As protein: CASSSTSGNEQYF.

This chain joins TRBV30 and TRBJ1-1; tentative D call: TRBD1 (6 bases). This CDR3 is built from 14 residues. Trimming cost V 1 base and J 0 bases, with 9 bases left between them. CDR1 GTSNPN and CDR2 SVGIG come from the germline V gene (reference sequence). The CDR3: CAWSGQVMNTEAFF. In DNA, the CDR3 is TGTGCCTGGAGTGGACAGGTCATGAACACTGAAGCTTTCTTT.

CDR3 in amino acids: CASRLDTSGVQFF. The DNA of the CDR3 is TGTGCCAGCAGACTCGACACCTCGGGAGTACAGTTCTTC. The rearrangement links TRBV2 to TRBJ2-1, with a tentative D call TRBD2 (6 bases). The CDR3 consists of 13 residues. Trimming removed 6 bases at V and 13 bases at J, with 19 bases between. Germline V CDR1 and CDR2: SNHLY, FYNNEI.

This clone was counted between two and nine times. This chain uses TRBV28 with TRBJ1-2; the match to TRBD1 covers 7 bases. V dropped 6 bases and J dropped 4; count of bases not matched to a gene: 14. This CDR3 is built from 16 residues. Germline V gives CDR1 MDHEN, CDR2 SYDVKM. The CDR3 loop is CASRPHRGPHSYGYTF. DNA of the CDR3: TGTGCCAGCAGACCCCACAGGGGCCCTCACAGCTATGGCTACACCTTC.

The chain has TRBV2 and TRBJ1-3; D unresolved. Between the trimmed V and J ends, which lost 3 bases and 3 bases, there was a span of 9 bases. The V gene's germline CDR1 is SNHLY and CDR2 FYNNEI. The CDR3 has 14 amino acids. The DNA of the CDR3 is TGTGCCAGCAGTGATCTGGGCTATGGAAACACCATATATTTT. Its translation is CASSDLGYGNTIYF.

V gene TRBV28 combines with J gene TRBJ2-4; TRBD2 matches 7 bases. The trim removed 10 bases at V and 9 bases at J, leaving 12 bases unmatched. CDR1 and CDR2 from the germline V gene are MDHEN and SYDVKM. CDR3 size: 13 residues. CDR3 loop: CATVSWEGGIQYF. CDR3 in DNA: TGTGCCACCGTCAGCTGGGAGGGAGGCATTCAGTACTTC. Complete variable domain (other parts from reference TRBV28 and TRBJ2-4): DVKVTQSSRYLVKRTGEKVFLECVQDMDHENMFWYRQDPGLGLRLIYFSYDVKMKEKGDIPEGYSVSREKKERFSLILESASTNQTSMYLCATVSWEGGIQYFGAGTRLSVL.

This clone showed up just once. The CDR3 nucleotides read TGTGCCAGCACGGGATTGACTGAAGCTTTCTTT. This sequence encodes CASTGLTEAFF. V usage is TRBV28 and J usage is TRBJ1-1; D not resolved. In germline, CDR1 is MDHEN, CDR2 SYDVKM. Trimming shortened V by 7 bases and J by 5 bases, and 8 bases separated the two germline ends. The CDR3 runs to 11 residues. Full variable domain (remainder filled in from reference TRBV28 and TRBJ1-1): DVKVTQSSRYLVKRTGEKVFLECVQDMDHENMFWYRQDPGLGLRLIYFSYDVKMKEKGDIPEGYSVSREKKERFSLILESASTNQTSMYLCASTGLTEAFFGQGTRLTVV.

The chain combines TRBV14 with TRBJ1-4, with 8 bases fitting TRBD1. The CDR3 is made up of 15 amino acids. V lost 4 bases to trimming and J lost 6 bases; unmatched junction nucleotides: 7. Germline V gives CDR1 SGHDN, CDR2 FVKESK. The CDR3 loop is CASSPWTGQDEKLFF. The DNA of the CDR3 is TGTGCCAGCAGCCCATGGACAGGGCAAGATGAAAAACTGTTTTTT.

The chain carries TRBV6-4 and TRBJ2-3; 9 nucleotides line up with TRBD2. V lost 3 bases to trimming and J lost 4 bases; unmatched junction nucleotides: 8. The CDR3 is made up of 16 amino acids. CDR1 and CDR2 (germline): MRHNA, SNTAGT. The CDR3 nucleotides read TGTGCCAGCAGTGAGTCGGCGGGAGGGTCGTCAGATACGCAGTATTTT. It is translated as CASSESAGGSSDTQYF.

V gene TRBV5-4 combines with J gene TRBJ2-2; 10 bases are shared with TRBD2. The CDR3 spans 16 residues. Germline V lookup: CDR1 SGHNT, CDR2 YYREEE (reference sequence). V gave up 4 bases and J gave up 6 bases; unmatched junction bases: 9. CDR3 sequence (DNA): TGTGCCAGCAGCACCCCTAGCGGGAGTCTCTCCGGGGAGCTGTTTTTT. Translation gives CASSTPSGSLSGELFF.

This sequence joins TRBV7-8 and TRBJ2-7; tentatively, D is TRBD1 (6 bases). The CDR3 spans 16 residues. Germline loops: CDR1 SGHVS, CDR2 FQNEAQ. V was pared by 5 bases and J by 4 bases, with 21 bases between. The CDR3 sequence: CASSQGTPASSYEQYF. The CDR3 bases are TGTGCCAGCAGCCAAGGGACACCCGCTAGCTCTTACGAGCAGTACTTC.

The V call is TRBV11-1, the J call TRBJ1-3; unclear D gene. This CDR3 comprises 12 residues. The V gene lost 6 bases and the J gene lost 2 bases, with 5 bases spanning the gap. Germline assignment: CDR1 SGHAT and CDR2 FQDESV (reference sequence). The chain's CDR3 is CASRTTGNTIYF. The CDR3, as DNA: TGTGCCAGCAGGACAACTGGAAACACCATATATTTT.

This sequence joins TRBV5-1 and TRBJ2-5, with D tentatively TRBD1 (6 bases). The V gene lost 0 bases and the J gene lost 6 bases, with 18 bases spanning the gap. Germline V gene lookup returns CDR1 SGHRS and CDR2 YFSETQ. The CDR3 loop spans 16 amino acids. The CDR3 sequence is CASSLGGGGSRQTQYF. CDR3 nucleotides: TGCGCCAGCAGCTTGGGTGGGGGCGGCTCAAGACAGACCCAGTACTTC.

The chain's CDR3 is CASSPLGANTEAFF. The CDR3 bases are TGTGCCAGCAGCCCCCTGGGGGCGAACACTGAAGCTTTCTTT. The chain carries TRBV4-2 and TRBJ1-1; a weak D match, TRBD1 (6 bases). Per germline, CDR1 LGHNA and CDR2 YNFKEQ. Trimming cost V 4 bases and J 1 base, with 10 bases left between them. This CDR3 is built from 14 residues.

The genes are TRBV5-6 and TRBJ2-1, with 7 nucleotides matching TRBD2. The CDR3 runs 17 residues. The V gene end was trimmed by 0 bases and the J gene end by 0 bases; junction bases not matched to a gene: 6. From germline, CDR1 is SGHDT and CDR2 YYEEEE. Written as DNA, the CDR3 is TGTGCCAGCAGCTTGGCCCTAACGGGGGGCTCCTACAATGAGCAGTTCTTC. As protein: CASSLALTGGSYNEQFF.

There are a few counts of this clone. The CDR3 loop is CASSLGQVGQYF. CDR3 DNA sequence: TGCGCCAGCAGCCTGGGACAGGTTGGGCAGTACTTC. The J gene is TRBJ2-7, the V gene TRBV4-3; 8 bases align to TRBD1. The CDR3 contains 12 residues. The V segment lost 4 bases and the J segment 9 bases; nucleotides outside the gene matches: 5. Germline V lookup: CDR1 LGHNA, CDR2 YSLEER.

The chain joins TRBV20-1 to TRBJ2-1; D remains unclear. V gave up 5 bases and J gave up 12 bases, with 14 bases separating them. Germline V gene sequence: CDR1 DFQATT, CDR2 SNEGSKA (reference sequence). The CDR3 length is 11 residues. CDR3: CSAYDPGGQFF. The CDR3 coding sequence is TGCAGTGCTTATGATCCCGGTGGGCAGTTCTTC.

V and J are TRBV30 and TRBJ2-4; D possibly corresponds to TRBD2 (6 bases). CDR3 length: 16 amino acids. Germline assignment: CDR1 GTSNPN and CDR2 SVGIG (reference sequence). Trimming shortened V by 5 bases and J by 2 bases, and 19 bases separated the two germline ends. The CDR3 bases are TGTGCCTGGGCCCGTGGGGGAGGAGGGACCAAAAACATTCAGTACTTC. This codes for CAWARGGGGTKNIQYF.

This rearrangement joins TRBV5-4 to TRBJ1-2, with 8 bases aligning to TRBD1. The CDR3 loop spans 13 amino acids. Germline V gives CDR1 SGHNT, CDR2 YYREEE (reference sequence). Trimming cost V 3 bases and J 8 bases; bases outside gene matches: 6. CDR3 in DNA: TGTGCCAGCAGCTCCTGGACAGGGCCAGGCTACACCTTC. It yields the protein CASSSWTGPGYTF.

The gene calls are TRBV7-9 and TRBJ2-1; 10 bases map to TRBD2. The CDR3 loop spans 14 amino acids. The germline gives CDR1 SEHNR, CDR2 FQNEAQ (reference sequence). V shed 4 bases, J shed 5 bases, and the junction held 2 bases outside the gene matches. Here the CDR3 reads CASSSGTSDNEQFF. The DNA for the CDR3 is TGTGCCAGCAGCTCCGGGACTAGCGACAATGAGCAGTTCTTC.

The chain carries TRBV28 and TRBJ2-7, with D maybe TRBD1 (6 bases). V gave up 1 base and J gave up 3 bases, with 13 bases separating them. In germline, CDR1 is MDHEN, CDR2 SYDVKM. This CDR3 contains 15 residues. CDR3 amino acids: CASSLSGDASYEQYF. The CDR3 DNA follows: TGTGCCAGCAGTTTATCAGGGGACGCAAGCTACGAGCAGTACTTC.

The chain recombines TRBV19 with TRBJ1-4; D is unresolved. Germline CDR1 reads LNHDA; CDR2 reads SQIVND (reference sequence). Trimming took 5 bases from V and 8 from J, leaving 12 bases between them. The CDR3 contains 13 residues. CDR3 protein: CASSYRESEKLFF. The CDR3 coding sequence is TGTGCCAGTAGTTATAGGGAGTCCGAAAAACTGTTTTTT. The full variable domain, in which reference TRBV19 and TRBJ1-4 provide the parts outside the CDR3, is DGGITQSPKYLFRKEGQNVTLSCEQNLNHDAMYWYRQDPGQGLRLIYYSQIVNDFQKGDIAEGYSVSREKKESFPLTVTSAQKNPTAFYLCASSYRESEKLFFGSGTQLSVL.